This T cell receptor beta chain came from a study of T cells in women clearing cervical HPV infection. Of note for this clone: Coverage ceases 3 residues before the CDR3 finishes, and the germline J gene fills in the end.

The V gene's germline CDR1 is KGHSH and CDR2 LQKENI. CDR3 length equals 16 residues. Unmatched junction bases numbered 10, after V lost 4 bases and J lost 7 bases. The assay was immunoSEQ multiplex PCR, and TCRdb's table has in-frame clones only and misses some. This sample contains about 30,000 clones. This chain joins TRBV18 and TRBJ2-2, with 9 bases fitting TRBD1. The sample consisted of blood buffy coat. The clonotype was recovered from a woman between 18 and 69 years old with a cervical HPV16 infection that either progressed to CIN3+ or cleared (not recorded which). The part of the CDR3 DNA that was read is TGTGCCAGCTCACAACTTGGGACAGGGATTATCGGGGAG. Amino acid sequence: CASSQLGTGIIGE. The whole CDR3 protein is CASSQLGTGIIGELFF.